The 3 T cell receptor beta chains below were found in one sample sequenced in a study of cytomegalovirus exposure and HLA in healthy donors. The PCR contained 60 Vbeta and 13 Jbeta primers. Produced via immunoSEQ multiplex PCR; TCRdb's table is partial and in-frame only. The top ten clones hold about 9% of a sample with around 100,000 clones, just under 70% of them seen once. The sample consisted of PBMCs. The receptors come from a man younger than 45 in good health and CMV-seropositive.

This clone has just a few counts. The chain joins TRBV4-3 to TRBJ1-1; 8 bases match TRBD1. This CDR3 is 14 amino acids long. J gave up 7 bases and V 1 base, and 5 bases lay outside the gene matches. The germline V gene has CDR1 LGHNA and CDR2 YSLEER. This CDR3 is CASSQAQGAGEAFF. For the CDR3, the DNA is TGCGCCAGCAGCCAAGCCCAGGGGGCTGGTGAAGCTTTCTTT.

The V and J genes are TRBV19 and TRBJ2-7, with 9 bases lining up with TRBD1. The CDR3 loop spans 14 amino acids. Germline CDR1 reads LNHDA; CDR2 reads SQIVND (reference sequence). V was pared by 5 bases and J by 6 bases, with 8 bases of the junction left unmatched. The CDR3 nucleotides read TGTGCCAGTAGTCCCGGACAGGGGTCGGGCGAGCAGTACTTC. It codes for CASSPGQGSGEQYF.

The chain combines TRBV18 with TRBJ2-7; 8 bases match TRBD2. CDR3 length equals 14 residues. V lost 3 bases, J lost 4 bases, and 5 bases stayed unmatched. Germline loops: CDR1 KGHSH, CDR2 LQKENI. The CDR3, as DNA: TGTGCCAGCTCACCCGAGCGGGAGACTTACGAGCAGTACGTC. Residues: CASSPERETYEQYV.